Shown below are 7 T cell receptor beta chains from a single sample sequenced in a study of T cells after yellow fever vaccination. TCRdb itself ran the 5' RACE reads through MiXCR, one entry per CDR3 protein. The sample lists approximately 300,000 distinct CDR3 sequences, roughly 8.7% occurring once. Material: PBMCs, obtained on the day of the first yellow fever vaccination. These receptors all stem from a man between 18 and 35 years old who received the YFV17D yellow fever vaccine.

Ten or more counts support this clonotype. This chain joins TRBV19 and TRBJ2-1, with D hard to call. V lost 9 bases, J lost 3 bases, and 6 bases lay in between. The CDR3 loop spans 11 amino acids. The germline V gene encodes CDR1 LNHDA and CDR2 SQIVND (reference sequence). DNA of the CDR3: TGTGCCAGCACCGACTACAATGAGCAGTTCTTC. Encoded protein: CASTDYNEQFF.

The sample holds a few counts of this clonotype. The V gene is TRBV6-1, the J gene TRBJ1-5; D is unclear. Deletions cut 7 bases from V and 0 bases from J, with 10 bases between. The germline CDR1 and CDR2 sequences are MNHNS and SASEGT. The CDR3 is 14 amino acids. CDR3: CASTGGNSNQPQHF. CDR3 DNA: TGTGCCAGCACGGGTGGGAATAGCAATCAGCCCCAGCATTTT.

Comments on this clonotype: A junction end diverges from the germline sequence, so it may reflect a read error. V is TRBV5-1 and J is TRBJ2-3, with D tentatively TRBD1 (6 bases). The length of the CDR3 is 13 residues. CDR1 is SGHRS and CDR2 is YFSETQ in the germline V gene. CDR3 sequence (DNA): TGCGCCAGCAGTGTGCAGGGGCAAGATACGCGGTATTTT. As protein: CASSVQGQDTRYF.

This clonotype was picked up a small number of times. The genes are TRBV7-2 and TRBJ2-7; 9 nucleotides match TRBD1. The J segment lost 2 bases and the V segment lost 6 bases, leaving 8 bases of the junction unmatched. From germline, CDR1 is SGHTA and CDR2 FQGNSA. The CDR3 consists of 15 residues. CDR3 in amino acids: CASRRTGGAPYEQYF. The CDR3 DNA follows: TGTGCCAGCAGGCGAACAGGGGGCGCCCCCTACGAGCAGTACTTC.

This clonotype was seen ten or more times. This sequence joins TRBV5-1 and TRBJ1-3; no clear D. CDR1 and CDR2 (germline): SGHRS, YFSETQ. The CDR3 contains 16 residues. Trimming took off 0 bases at V and 0 bases at J, with 10 bases between the two ends. CDR3 amino acids: CASSLGVQSSGNTIYF. The CDR3 coding sequence is TGCGCCAGCAGCTTGGGCGTACAGAGCTCTGGAAACACCATATATTTT.

This clonotype was seen a few times. The V gene is TRBV2, the J gene TRBJ2-1; D not resolved. Per the germline V gene, CDR1 is SNHLY and CDR2 is FYNNEI. The CDR3 sequence is 12 residues long. Trimming removed 3 bases from V and 5 bases from J, with 5 bases in between. The CDR3 DNA reads as TGTGCCAGCAGTGAGGAAGACAATGAGCAGTTCTTC. This sequence encodes CASSEEDNEQFF.

This clonotype was observed many times. The chain links TRBV7-2 to TRBJ2-7; 7 nucleotides agree with TRBD1. Germline V gene lookup returns CDR1 SGHTA and CDR2 FQGNSA. V lost 5 bases and J lost 3; bases outside the gene matches: 7. There are 14 residues in the CDR3. In nucleotides, the CDR3 is TGTGCCAGCAGCCCGAGGACAGGTCTCTACGAGCAGTACTTC. Encoded protein: CASSPRTGLYEQYF.